This record looks at one TCR beta chain sequence and its context. What it binds is not known. This sample was taken from a study of shared clonotypes between healthy human individuals. Overall study context: With ages of 18 to 49, the donors were a couple of women and a few men. Broader study findings: Sharing across four donors was seen in roughly 5% of naive CD4 clonotypes. Generally, naive subsets (rather than memory subsets) showed larger estimated richness.

The naive CD8 population came from CD45RO-negative cells selected for CCR7, without terminally differentiated effector memory CD45RA+ cells. The V end was cut by 3 bases, the J end by 5 bases, with 7 bases between. CDR3 length: 12 residues. CDR1 is SGDLS and CDR2 is YYNGEE in the germline V gene. Evenly divided among several immunoSEQ plates was the genomic DNA of each subset. This table comes from immunoSEQ multiplex PCR, and its TCRdb copy is limited to in-frame clones, with some not included. The sample lists around 600,000 clones; 90% to 95% were seen once. The specimen was naive CD8+ T cells sorted from blood. The chain links TRBV9 to TRBJ2-3; possible D gene TRBD2, 5 bases. The TCR was taken from a woman aged 25-40 years in good health. The CDR3 nucleotides read TGTGCCAGCAGCGAAAGCGGAGATACGCAGTATTTT. Translated: CASSESGDTQYF. Variable domain in full (rest from reference TRBV9 and TRBJ2-3): DSGVTQTPKHLITATGQRVTLRCSPRSGDLSVYWYQQSLDQGLQFLIQYYNGEERAKGNILERFSAQQFPDLHSELNLSSLELGDSALYFCASSESGDTQYFGPGTRLTVL.